This paragraph covers one T cell receptor (beta chain) sequence. The sample is drawn from a study of control samples from healthy donors and cancer patients. Germline lookup yields CDR1 MDHEN and CDR2 SYDVKM. The ends were cut back, 2 bases at V and 2 bases at J, with 10 bases in the middle. This CDR3 has 14 amino acids. Clones were read by immunoSEQ multiplex PCR, and TCRdb kept only the in-frame ones, dropping some. The sample yields around 140,000 clones, roughly 86% seen once. The material sequenced was PBMCs. The rearrangement links TRBV28 to TRBJ2-7, with D possibly matching TRBD2 (5 bases). The sequence derives from a man in his fifties with head and neck cancer. The CDR3 sequence: CASSLSPAAYEQYF. In DNA form, the CDR3 reads TGTGCCAGCAGTTTAAGCCCAGCGGCCTACGAGCAGTACTTC.